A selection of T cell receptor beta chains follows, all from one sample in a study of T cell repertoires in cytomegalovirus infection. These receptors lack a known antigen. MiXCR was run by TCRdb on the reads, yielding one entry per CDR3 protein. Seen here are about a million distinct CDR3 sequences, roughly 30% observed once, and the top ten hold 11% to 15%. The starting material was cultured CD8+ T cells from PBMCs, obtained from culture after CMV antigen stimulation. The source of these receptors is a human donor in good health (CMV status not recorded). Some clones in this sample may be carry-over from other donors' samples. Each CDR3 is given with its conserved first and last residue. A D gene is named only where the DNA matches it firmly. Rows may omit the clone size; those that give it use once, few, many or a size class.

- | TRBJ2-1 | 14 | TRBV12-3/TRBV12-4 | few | CATGGGVRYNEQFF | TGTGCCACCGGAGGGGGGGTGAGGTACAATGAGCAGTTCTTC
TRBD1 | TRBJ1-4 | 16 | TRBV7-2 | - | CASSFRGPAGNEKLFF | TGTGCCAGCAGCTTTAGGGGGCCCGCTGGTAATGAAAAACTGTTTTTT
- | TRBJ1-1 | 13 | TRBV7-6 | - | CASSSRVSAEAFF | TGTGCCAGCAGCTCACGAGTAAGCGCTGAAGCTTTCTTT
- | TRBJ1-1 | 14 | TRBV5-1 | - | CASSLDNGGTEAFF | TGCGCCAGCAGCTTGGATAACGGGGGCACTGAAGCTTTCTTT
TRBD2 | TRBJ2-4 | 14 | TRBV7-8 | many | CASSFPAGGDIQYF | TGTGCCAGCAGCTTTCCCGCGGGAGGGGACATTCAGTACTTC
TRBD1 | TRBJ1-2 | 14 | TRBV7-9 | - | CASSWGDRRRGYTF | TGTGCCAGCAGCTGGGGGGACAGACGAAGGGGCTACACCTTC
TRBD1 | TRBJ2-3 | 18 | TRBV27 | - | CASSLSSGTGAGTDTQYF | TGTGCCAGCAGTTTATCGTCCGGGACAGGGGCCGGCACAGATACGCAGTATTTT
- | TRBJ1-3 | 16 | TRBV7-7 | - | CASSTDGQISGNTIYF | TGTGCCAGCAGCACAGACGGACAGATATCTGGAAACACCATATATTTT
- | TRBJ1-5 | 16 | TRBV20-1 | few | CSAFRKGGSNNQPQHF | TGCAGTGCCTTCCGGAAGGGTGGGTCGAATAATCAGCCCCAGCATTTT
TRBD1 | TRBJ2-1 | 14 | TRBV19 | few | CASSIGTGRNEQFF | TGTGCCAGTAGTATAGGGACAGGGAGGAATGAGCAGTTCTTC
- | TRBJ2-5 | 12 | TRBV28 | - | CASSLSLATQYF | TGTGCCAGCAGTTTATCCCTCGCCACCCAGTACTTC
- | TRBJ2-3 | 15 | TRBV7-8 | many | CASSARVTSDDTQYF | TGTGCCAGCAGCGCTCGGGTCACGAGCGATGATACGCAGTATTTT
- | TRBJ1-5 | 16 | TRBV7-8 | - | CASSFFIVGGNQPQHF | TGTGCCAGCAGCTTTTTCATAGTTGGGGGCAATCAGCCCCAGCATTTT
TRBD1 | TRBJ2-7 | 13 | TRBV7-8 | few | CASRLDRAYEQYF | TGTGCCAGCAGATTGGACAGGGCCTACGAGCAGTACTTC
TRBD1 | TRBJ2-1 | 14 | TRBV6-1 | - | CAITGTGGHNEQFF | TGTGCCATCACAGGGACAGGGGGTCACAATGAGCAGTTCTTC
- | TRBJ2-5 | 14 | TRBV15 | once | CATSNQQGRETQYF | TGTGCCACCAGCAATCAACAGGGACGGGAGACCCAGTACTTC
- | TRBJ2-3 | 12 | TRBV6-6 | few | CASSSQDDTQYF | TGTGCCAGCAGTTCCCAGGATGATACGCAGTATTTT
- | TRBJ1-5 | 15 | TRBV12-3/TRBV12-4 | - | CASSAPGPLDQPQHF | TGTGCCAGCAGTGCACCGGGACCACTCGACCAGCCCCAGCATTTT
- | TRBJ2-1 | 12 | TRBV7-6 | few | CASSKSDNEQFF | TGTGCCAGCAGCAAATCGGACAATGAGCAGTTCTTC
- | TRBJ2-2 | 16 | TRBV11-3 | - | CASSLSGSTVTGELFF | TGTGCCAGCAGCTTATCTGGCAGTACTGTCACCGGGGAGCTGTTTTTT
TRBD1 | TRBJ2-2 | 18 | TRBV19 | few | CASSNLKTGTGNTGELFF | TGTGCCAGTAGTAATCTAAAAACCGGGACAGGGAACACCGGGGAGCTGTTTTTT
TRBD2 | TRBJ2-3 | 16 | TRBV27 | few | CASSLFQTSDADTQYF | TGTGCCAGCAGTTTATTTCAGACTAGCGACGCAGATACGCAGTATTTT
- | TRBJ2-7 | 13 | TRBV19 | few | CASTDPPKREQYF | TGTGCCAGTACCGACCCCCCAAAACGTGAGCAGTACTTC
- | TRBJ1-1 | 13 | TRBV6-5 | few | CASSYERDTEAFF | TGTGCCAGCAGTTACGAACGTGACACTGAAGCTTTCTTT
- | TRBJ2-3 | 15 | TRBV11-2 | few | CASSPPGAGTDTQYF | TGTGCCAGCAGCCCTCCGGGGGCTGGGACAGATACGCAGTATTTT
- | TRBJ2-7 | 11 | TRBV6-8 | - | CASSYEEEVYF | TGTGCCAGCAGTTACGAAGAGGAAGTGTACTTC
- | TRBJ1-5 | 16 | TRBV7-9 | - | CASSSRDSDPGQPQHF | TGTGCCAGCAGCTCCAGGGACTCAGATCCGGGTCAGCCCCAGCATTTT
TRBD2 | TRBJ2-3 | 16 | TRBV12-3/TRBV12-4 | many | CASSTWTSGESDTQYF | TGTGCCAGCAGTACATGGACTAGCGGGGAGTCGGATACGCAGTATTTT
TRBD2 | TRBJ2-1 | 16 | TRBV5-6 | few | CASSFSGGALYNEQFF | TGTGCCAGCAGCTTTAGCGGGGGGGCCCTTTACAATGAGCAGTTCTTC
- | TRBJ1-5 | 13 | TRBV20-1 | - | CSARDYGYQPQHF | TGCAGTGCTAGAGATTACGGTTATCAGCCCCAGCATTTT
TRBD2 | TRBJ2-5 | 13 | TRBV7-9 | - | CASSGREMGTQYF | TGTGCCAGCAGCGGGCGGGAGATGGGAACCCAGTACTTC
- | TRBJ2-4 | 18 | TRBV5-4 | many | CASSSRVLQVHAKNIQYF | TGTGCCAGCAGCTCCCGCGTCCTGCAAGTTCACGCCAAAAACATTCAGTACTTC
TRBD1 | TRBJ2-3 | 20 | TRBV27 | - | CASSLLGPGTGGRDTDTQYF | TGTGCCAGCAGTTTGCTGGGGCCCGGGACAGGGGGTCGGGACACAGATACGCAGTATTTT
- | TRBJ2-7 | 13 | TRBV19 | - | CASSAGAAYEQYF | TGTGCCAGTAGTGCCGGGGCCGCCTACGAGCAGTACTTC
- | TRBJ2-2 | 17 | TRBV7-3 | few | CASSKSVREPDTGELFF | TGTGCCAGCAGTAAAAGCGTCAGGGAGCCGGACACCGGGGAGCTGTTTTTT